This T cell receptor beta chain was sequenced for a study of early T cells in non-severe SARS-CoV-2 infection (dated by TCRdb to 2020 to 2022). About the investigation overall: Because TCR sequencing relied on bulk RNA taken from unsorted whole blood, pairing of alpha and beta chains was not possible. Findings and caveats that apply to the study as a whole: VDJdb matching was skewed toward anti-spike CD8 responses, so virus-specific expansions were likely underestimated and private and CD4 specificities were missed.

At least ten counts were recorded for this clonotype. This clone's antigen is unknown. Base qualities are not at hand, and no much larger clone is one base apart. A case-control design nested within a healthcare worker cohort in London, UK, was used, with weekly nasopharyngeal swab PCR tests and blood sampling performed. Healthcare workers were enrolled in the week of the UK lockdown, from 23 to 31 March 2020, and were followed every week for up to roughly 16 weeks. The library came from 5' RACE. The reads were generated on a NextSeq 500. The TCR library protocol attached unique molecular identifiers to individual cDNA molecules to correct for sequencing error and PCR bias. TCR alpha and beta chains were both sequenced, and the abundances of alpha and beta sequences in each sample were closely correlated with each other. Per the original workflow: Decombinator V4 was used to annotate TCR sequences for V gene, J gene and CDR3. Expanded TCRs were defined as changing significantly between any two time points under a Poisson model with p below 0.0001. Abundances of TCRs were expressed as counts per million after normalisation to the total number of TCRs sequenced in each sample. A search of VDJdb, accessed on 1 November 2021, was run for TCRs annotated to CMV, EBV and SARS-CoV-2, with TCRs annotated for multiple antigens excluded. In-frame beta chains were kept once TCRdb had trimmed the public reads at Q25 with fastp and called clones with MiXCR. Each CDR3 protein appears once, grouped with its most common genes and DNA. V and J calls and clone size were set by TCRdb, not the authors. The sample yields 48,000 or so distinct CDR3 sequences; less than 15% were counted once. About 9.4% of the sample comes from the top ten.

This receptor was taken from an adult who was a healthcare worker with PCR-confirmed SARS-CoV-2 infection or an uninfected control (not recorded which). Sequencing was done on a sample of whole blood.

The bases read TGTGCCAGCAGGGACCTCACAGATACGCAGTATTTT. Translated, this is CASRDLTDTQYF. The rearrangement joined TRBV2 to TRBJ2-3, with no reliable assignment of the D segment. V is pared back by 6 bases and J by 2 bases, with 6 bases lying between the germline termini. From its cysteine to its phenylalanine, the CDR3 spans 12 amino acids. Only the CDR3 part of the read is kept: 36 bases, read in frame from the first base. CDR1 SNHLY and CDR2 FYNNEI are derived from the germline V gene.